The clone carrying this T cell receptor (beta chain) was counted a few times. No antigen is known for it. The junction departs from the called germline gene at one end, perhaps through a read error. This entry is derived from a study of beta chain features in type 1 diabetes. Findings of the study overall: In every one of the four CD4+ subsets, TCRB CDR3s were moderately but significantly shorter in Type 1 diabetes patients.

The whole isolated RNA underwent reverse transcription, so sequencing captured expressed TCRB transcripts. Profiled with immunoSEQ multiplex PCR; TCRdb holds only in-frame clones, not every one. The sample lists roughly 140,000 clones, roughly 53% occurring once. The CDR3 spans 13 residues. Germline CDR1 reads GTSNPN; CDR2 reads SVGIG (reference sequence). Per donor, one heparinised blood draw averaged approximately 120 mL. Without exception, sorted populations had purity beyond 95%. The V call is TRBV30, the J call TRBJ1-1; D gene uncertain. Input material: Tregs from blood. The clonotype comes from a man between 18 and 35 years old in good health. The CDR3 loop is CARSVALNTEAFF. The CDR3 coding sequence is TGTGCCAGGAGTGTAGCCCTGAACACTGAAGCTTTCTTT.